The rows below give T cell receptor beta chains drawn from one sample of a study of cytomegalovirus exposure and HLA in healthy donors. The method was immunoSEQ multiplex PCR; TCRdb's version includes in-frame clones alone and lacks a portion of them. The table has 85,000 to 95,000 clones, 95% to 97% seen once. The sequencing input was PBMCs. The receptors shown here come from a young man in good health and CMV-seronegative. Both conserved end residues are part of each CDR3. Fields, in order: clone size, D gene, V gene, J gene, CDR3 protein, CDR3 DNA. D genes are given only for firm matches. The listing skips clone size in some rows; elsewhere it reads once, few, many or a size class.

clone size: -
D gene: -
V gene: TRBV18
J gene: TRBJ1-1
CDR3 protein: CASSPPGRGKGTEAFF
CDR3 DNA: TGTGCCAGCTCACCACCGGGAAGGGGTAAGGGCACTGAAGCTTTCTTT

clone size: -
D gene: -
V gene: TRBV10-3
J gene: TRBJ1-1
CDR3 protein: CATGGGQTEAFF
CDR3 DNA: TGTGCCACCGGGGGGGGGCAGACTGAAGCTTTCTTT

clone size: once
D gene: -
V gene: TRBV7-2
J gene: TRBJ1-1
CDR3 protein: CASGAGKKVAEAFF
CDR3 DNA: TGTGCCAGCGGGGCAGGGAAGAAAGTAGCTGAAGCTTTCTTT

clone size: -
D gene: -
V gene: TRBV7-2
J gene: TRBJ2-2
CDR3 protein: CASSLTTGELFF
CDR3 DNA: TGTGCCAGCAGCTTAACTACCGGGGAGCTGTTTTTT

clone size: -
D gene: TRBD2
V gene: TRBV7-9
J gene: TRBJ2-1
CDR3 protein: CASSRLAGVRTYEQFF
CDR3 DNA: TGTGCCAGCAGCCGACTAGCGGGAGTGCGTACCTATGAGCAGTTCTTC

clone size: -
D gene: -
V gene: TRBV7-6
J gene: TRBJ2-1
CDR3 protein: CASSFGRGVWEQFF
CDR3 DNA: TGTGCCAGCAGCTTCGGCAGGGGGGTTTGGGAGCAGTTCTTC

clone size: once
D gene: -
V gene: TRBV5-1
J gene: TRBJ2-7
CDR3 protein: CASSLGTRIYEQYF
CDR3 DNA: TGCGCCAGCAGCTTGGGGACTCGGATCTACGAGCAGTACTTC

clone size: -
D gene: -
V gene: TRBV7-9
J gene: TRBJ1-1
CDR3 protein: CASSPTDVGLMNTEAFF
CDR3 DNA: TGTGCCAGCAGCCCTACAGATGTGGGCCTAATGAACACTGAAGCTTTCTTT

clone size: -
D gene: TRBD1
V gene: TRBV6-1
J gene: TRBJ2-5
CDR3 protein: CASSEATGGEETQYF
CDR3 DNA: TGTGCCAGCAGTGAAGCGACAGGGGGCGAGGAGACCCAGTACTTC

clone size: -
D gene: -
V gene: TRBV4-1
J gene: TRBJ1-1
CDR3 protein: CASSQVAGSEAFF
CDR3 DNA: TGCGCCAGCAGCCAAGTGGCAGGCTCTGAAGCTTTCTTT

clone size: once
D gene: TRBD1
V gene: TRBV12-5
J gene: TRBJ2-1
CDR3 protein: CASGLGTGGWDEQFF
CDR3 DNA: TGTGCTAGTGGTTTGGGGACAGGGGGCTGGGATGAGCAGTTCTTC

clone size: -
D gene: -
V gene: TRBV5-1
J gene: TRBJ2-1
CDR3 protein: CASSWTESSYNEQFF
CDR3 DNA: TGCGCCAGCAGCTGGACTGAGAGCTCCTACAATGAGCAGTTCTTC

clone size: -
D gene: TRBD1
V gene: TRBV29-1
J gene: TRBJ2-7
CDR3 protein: CSVKGQGPYEQYF
CDR3 DNA: TGCAGCGTCAAAGGACAGGGGCCCTACGAGCAGTACTTC

clone size: -
D gene: TRBD2
V gene: TRBV6-5
J gene: TRBJ2-1
CDR3 protein: CASKRTSLSNEQFF
CDR3 DNA: TGTGCCAGCAAAAGGACTAGTCTTAGCAATGAGCAGTTCTTC

clone size: once
D gene: -
V gene: TRBV15
J gene: TRBJ2-1
CDR3 protein: CATSRDRAREQFF
CDR3 DNA: TGTGCCACCAGCAGAGATCGAGCGAGGGAGCAGTTCTTC

clone size: -
D gene: -
V gene: TRBV5-1
J gene: TRBJ1-1
CDR3 protein: CASSFGDGTEAFF
CDR3 DNA: TGCGCCAGCAGCTTTGGGGATGGGACAGAAGCTTTCTTT

clone size: -
D gene: -
V gene: TRBV11-2
J gene: TRBJ2-7
CDR3 protein: CASSFWGQNEQYF
CDR3 DNA: TGTGCCAGCAGCTTCTGGGGGCAAAACGAGCAGTACTTC